This T cell receptor (beta chain) was sequenced in a study of beta chain features in type 1 diabetes. Each sorted population was over 98% pure. V lost 4 bases and J lost 3; bases outside the gene matches: 11. The CDR3 totals 17 residues. The germline V gene encodes CDR1 SQVTM and CDR2 ANQGSEA. The whole isolated RNA underwent reverse transcription, so sequencing captured expressed TCRB transcripts. Assay: immunoSEQ multiplex PCR; the TCRdb copy retains only in-frame clones and omits some. The table has approximately 340,000 clones, more than 12% seen once. Input material: naive CD4+ T cells from blood. The genes are TRBV29-1 and TRBJ2-3, with TRBD2 identical over 12 bases. This receptor was taken from a young woman in good health. The CDR3 coding sequence is TGCAGCGTTGGCGGGCTAGCGGGAGGGTTACGGACAGATACGCAGTATTTT. Protein product: CSVGGLAGGLRTDTQYF.